This T cell receptor beta chain was sequenced for a study of Ad26.COV2.S vaccination and SARS-CoV-2 variants. Study information: Intramuscular Ad26.COV2.S doses were given once or twice, 56 days apart.

Germline lookup yields CDR1 MGHDK and CDR2 SYGVNS. V dropped 1 base and J dropped 0 bases, with 10 bases sitting between them. The CDR3 runs 16 residues. Sequencing used immunoSEQ multiplex PCR; TCRdb keeps in-frame clones, though not all of them. The sample carries just over 350,000 clones, 70% to 90% recorded once. In the case of this clone: The antigen remains undetermined.

Stated treatment: about 20 received Ad26.COV2.S at low or high dose, single or two shots; five or six received placebo; per-sample allocation not given. It was on day 63 after the first vaccine or placebo injection that samples were taken. Wuhan-strain SARS-CoV-2 spike was expressed by the Ad26 vector that made up the vaccine. Overall study results and limits: The study found similar non-spike TCR breadth in vaccine and placebo recipients. The placebo group had lower spike-specific TCR breadth than the vaccine recipients did.

This specimen consisted of peripheral blood, obtained in a trial of Ad26.COV2.S vaccine versus placebo. The chain combines TRBV25-1 with TRBJ1-3; D is ambiguous. This sequence originates from a person between 18 and 60 years old who received the Ad26.COV2.S COVID-19 vaccine or a placebo. The CDR3 bases are TGTGCCAGCAGTGAATTGGGCGGATCCTCTGGAAACACCATATATTTT. Translating it yields CASSELGGSSGNTIYF.